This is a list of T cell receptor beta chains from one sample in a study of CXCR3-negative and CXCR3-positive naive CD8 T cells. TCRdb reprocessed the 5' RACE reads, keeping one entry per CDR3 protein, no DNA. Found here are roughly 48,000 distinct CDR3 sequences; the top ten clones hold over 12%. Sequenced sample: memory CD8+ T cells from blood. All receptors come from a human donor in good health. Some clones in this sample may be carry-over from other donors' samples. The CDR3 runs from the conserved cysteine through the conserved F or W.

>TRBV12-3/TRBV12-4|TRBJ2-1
CASSWTGRMWNEQFF
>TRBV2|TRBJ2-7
CASSWRYEQYF
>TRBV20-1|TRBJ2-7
CSARDLGSSYEQYF
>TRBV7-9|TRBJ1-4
CASSFEEREKLFF
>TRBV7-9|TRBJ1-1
CASSLLGQAMNTEAFF
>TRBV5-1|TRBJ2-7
CASSPGAGGSYEQYF
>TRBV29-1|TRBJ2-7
CSVTVGYEQYF
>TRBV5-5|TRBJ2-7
CASSLTGAYEQYF
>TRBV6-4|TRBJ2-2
CASSDRTDTGELVF
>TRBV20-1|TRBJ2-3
CSARDYLPHTDTQYF
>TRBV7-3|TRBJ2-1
CASSPLASYNEQFF
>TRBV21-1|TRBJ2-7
CASSKGSDSYYEQYF
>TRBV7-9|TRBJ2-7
CASTRGAYEQYF
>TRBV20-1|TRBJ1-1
CSARDQVYGSTAEAFF
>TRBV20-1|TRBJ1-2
CSARDNKGSELYGYTF
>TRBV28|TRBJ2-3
CASSFGARQATDTQYF
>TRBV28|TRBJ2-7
CASSPGLNPSYEQYF
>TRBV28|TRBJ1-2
CASSLVPGNYGYTF
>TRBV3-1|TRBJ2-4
CASSQLGGTGRNIQYF
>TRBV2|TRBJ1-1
CASRIQGRTEAFF
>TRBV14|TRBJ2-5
CASSPFDRAETQYF
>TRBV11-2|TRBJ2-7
CASSAPGTASYEQYF
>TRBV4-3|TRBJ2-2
CASSQEYGSTGELFF
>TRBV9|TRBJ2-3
CASSVASGNRYTQYF
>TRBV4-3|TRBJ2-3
CASSQGGEADTQYF
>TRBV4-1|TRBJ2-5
CASSQVHLETQYF
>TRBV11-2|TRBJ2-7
CASSLLWQTYEQYF
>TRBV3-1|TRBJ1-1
CASSQDGSNTEAFF
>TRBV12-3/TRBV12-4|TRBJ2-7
CASSLVGLINPYEQYF
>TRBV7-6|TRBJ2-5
CASSLGSGRERGETQYF
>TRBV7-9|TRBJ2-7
CASSQTTGVGYEQYF
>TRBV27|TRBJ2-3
CASSSPGLVTDTQYF
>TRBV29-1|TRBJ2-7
CSVENPDRAGYEQYF
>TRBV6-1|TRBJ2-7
CASSESGTGGYEQYF
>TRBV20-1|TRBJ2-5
CSARRRPEETQYF
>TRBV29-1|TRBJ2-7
CSVEGGVGLSYEQYF
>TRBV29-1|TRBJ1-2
CSVEGVRDYGYTF
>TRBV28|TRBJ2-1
CASSSGQFYNEQFF